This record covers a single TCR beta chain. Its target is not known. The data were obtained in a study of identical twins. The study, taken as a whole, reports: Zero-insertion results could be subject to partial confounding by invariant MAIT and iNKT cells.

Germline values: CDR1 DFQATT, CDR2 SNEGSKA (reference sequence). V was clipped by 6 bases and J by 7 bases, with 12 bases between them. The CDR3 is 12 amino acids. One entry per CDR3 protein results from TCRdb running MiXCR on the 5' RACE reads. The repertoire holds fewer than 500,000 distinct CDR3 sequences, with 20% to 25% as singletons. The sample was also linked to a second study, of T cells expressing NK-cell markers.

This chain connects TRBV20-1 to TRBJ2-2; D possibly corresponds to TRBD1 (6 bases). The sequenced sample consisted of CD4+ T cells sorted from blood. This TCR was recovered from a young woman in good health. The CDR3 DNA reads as TGCAGTGCCCGTACAGGGATCGGGGAGCTGTTTTTT. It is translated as CSARTGIGELFF.